The 13 T cell receptor beta chains in this list originate from one sample, sequenced in a study of T cell responses to AZD1222 COVID-19 vaccine. Profiled with immunoSEQ multiplex PCR; TCRdb holds only in-frame clones, not every one. The table includes 100,000 to 120,000 clones, under 95% detected once. The sequences come from peripheral blood, collected on day 0 of AZD1222 vaccination. All receptors derive from an adult in good health.

Worth noting for this clone: The sample has other DNA sequences that encode this CDR3 too. The genes are TRBV2 and TRBJ1-2, with D maybe TRBD1 (5 bases). CDR1 and CDR2 (germline): SNHLY, FYNNEI. CDR3 length equals 12 residues. Trimming shortened V by 8 bases and J by 3 bases, and 10 bases separated the two germline ends. CDR3 loop: CASLGRDYGYTF. Here the CDR3 DNA reads TGTGCCAGCCTGGGCAGGGACTATGGCTACACCTTC.

J is TRBJ2-3 and V is TRBV27; perhaps TRBD2 as D (6 bases). CDR1 is MNHEY and CDR2 is SMNVEV in the germline V gene (reference sequence). Trimming cost V 2 bases and J 2 bases, with 11 bases left between them. This CDR3 is 15 amino acids long. CDR3: CASSLGGVFTDTQYF. CDR3 bases: TGTGCCAGCAGTTTAGGCGGGGTGTTCACAGATACGCAGTATTTT.

The V gene is TRBV5-5, the J gene TRBJ2-2; D unclear. Trimming left V 4 bases short and J 4 bases short, with 8 bases between. This CDR3 has 13 amino acids. CDR1 is SGHKS and CDR2 is YYEKEE in the germline V gene (reference sequence). CDR3 region: CASSPGPTGELFF. The CDR3 region has the DNA TGTGCCAGCAGCCCGGGCCCCACCGGGGAGCTGTTTTTT.

The genes are TRBV7-9 and TRBJ2-2; possible D gene TRBD2, 6 bases. The CDR3 contains 14 residues. The germline V and J ends were trimmed by 1 base and 5 bases, with 8 bases remaining between them. Germline values: CDR1 SEHNR, CDR2 FQNEAQ (reference sequence). The DNA for the CDR3 is TGTGCCAGCAGCTTAGTGGGGACTACCGGGGAGCTGTTTTTT. It codes for CASSLVGTTGELFF.

V gene TRBV2 combines with J gene TRBJ2-3; no definite D call. Germline-derived CDR1 and CDR2 are SNHLY and FYNNEI. This CDR3 contains 11 residues. V was pared by 4 bases and J by 8 bases, with 7 bases between. The CDR3 loop is CASSGGGTQYF. In DNA form, the CDR3 reads TGTGCCAGCAGTGGGGGTGGTACGCAGTATTTT.

The CDR3 DNA sequence: TGTGCCACCAGCAGAGATCGGTGGAGAACAGATACGCAGTATTTT. Encoded protein: CATSRDRWRTDTQYF. The chain combines TRBV15 with TRBJ2-3; D ambiguous. Per germline, CDR1 LNHNV and CDR2 YYDKDF (reference sequence). Between the trimmed V and J ends, which lost 0 bases and 3 bases, there was a span of 10 bases. The CDR3 spans 15 residues.

This clone occurred once. The chain links TRBV7-6 to TRBJ2-2, with 13 bases that match TRBD2. CDR3 length equals 17 residues. CDR1 is SGHVS and CDR2 is FNYEAQ in the germline V gene. The CDR3 DNA sequence: TGTGCTAGGACTAGCGGGGGAACCCGAGGGGACACCGGGGAGCTGTTTTTT. Translation gives CARTSGGTRGDTGELFF.

The chain uses TRBV12-5 and TRBJ1-2, with D maybe TRBD1 (6 bases). Looked up from germline, CDR1 is LGHNT and CDR2 is FRNRAP. V lost 5 bases, J lost 2 bases, and 12 bases lay in between. The CDR3 is 14 residues long. CDR3 sequence: CASGPLGGNYGYTF. DNA of the CDR3: TGTGCTAGTGGTCCTCTTGGGGGCAACTATGGCTACACCTTC.

The chain has TRBV6-5 and TRBJ1-6; D may be TRBD1 (6 bases). The germline CDR1 and CDR2 sequences are MNHEY and SVGAGI. The CDR3 consists of 15 residues. V was cut by 10 bases and J by 0 bases, with 13 bases left in between. This chain's CDR3 is CAIRQESSYNSPLHF. The DNA of the CDR3 is TGTGCCATTCGACAGGAGAGCTCCTATAATTCACCCCTCCACTTT.

This chain joins TRBV7-2 and TRBJ2-2; tentative D call: TRBD1 (7 bases). Between the trimmed V and J ends, which lost 4 bases and 5 bases, there was a span of 14 bases. The CDR3 spans 15 residues. Germline lookup yields CDR1 SGHTA and CDR2 FQGNSA. The CDR3 reads CASSYRDSGTGELFF. The CDR3 DNA sequence: TGTGCCAGCAGCTACCGGGACAGCGGGACCGGGGAGCTGTTTTTT.

The gene calls are TRBV5-6 and TRBJ1-5; no clear D gene. V gave up 4 bases and J gave up 4 bases, with 12 bases separating them. The germline V gene has CDR1 SGHDT and CDR2 YYEEEE. The CDR3 is 14 amino acids. The CDR3 region has the DNA TGTGCCAGCAGCAGGGCCTTAATGAATCAGCCCCAGCATTTT. Encoded protein: CASSRALMNQPQHF.

The chain uses TRBV7-2 and TRBJ2-7, with 7 positions matching TRBD1. The length of the CDR3 is 15 residues. With 1 base clipped from V and 2 bases from J, the junction kept 5 bases outside the gene matches. The germline gives CDR1 SGHTA, CDR2 FQGNSA. The CDR3 sequence is CASSLVFRGTYEQYF. The CDR3 DNA follows: TGTGCCAGCAGCTTAGTGTTCAGGGGGACCTACGAGCAGTACTTC.

This chain uses TRBV6-1 with TRBJ2-7, with D tentatively TRBD1 (6 bases). Trimming stripped 5 bases from V and 2 bases from J, with 19 bases between. The CDR3 has 16 residues. CDR1 and CDR2 from the germline V gene are MNHNS and SASEGT. The CDR3 sequence: CASSQGSSGETYEQYF. The CDR3 nucleotides read TGTGCCAGCAGTCAAGGCAGCTCAGGGGAGACCTACGAGCAGTACTTC.